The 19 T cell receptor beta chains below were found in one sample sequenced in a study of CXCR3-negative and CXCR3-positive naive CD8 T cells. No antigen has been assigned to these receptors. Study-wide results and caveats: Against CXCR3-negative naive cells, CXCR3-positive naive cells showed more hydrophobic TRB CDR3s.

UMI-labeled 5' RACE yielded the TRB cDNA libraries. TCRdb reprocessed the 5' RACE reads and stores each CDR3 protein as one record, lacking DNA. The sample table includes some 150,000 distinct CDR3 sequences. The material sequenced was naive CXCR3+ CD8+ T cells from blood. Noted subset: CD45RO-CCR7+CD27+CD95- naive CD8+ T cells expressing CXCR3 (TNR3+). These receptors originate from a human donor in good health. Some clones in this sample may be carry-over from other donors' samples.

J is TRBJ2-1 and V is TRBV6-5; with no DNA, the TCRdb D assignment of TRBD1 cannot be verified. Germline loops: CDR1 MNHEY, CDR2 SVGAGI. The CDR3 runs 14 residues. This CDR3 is CASSYSRVLGEQFF.

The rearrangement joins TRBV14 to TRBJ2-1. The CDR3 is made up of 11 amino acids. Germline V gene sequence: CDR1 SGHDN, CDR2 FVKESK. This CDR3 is CASSQVHEQFF.

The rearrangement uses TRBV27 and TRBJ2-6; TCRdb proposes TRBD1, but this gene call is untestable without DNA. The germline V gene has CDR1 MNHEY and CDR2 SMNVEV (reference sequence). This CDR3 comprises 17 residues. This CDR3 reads CASSLGGGALGANVLTF.

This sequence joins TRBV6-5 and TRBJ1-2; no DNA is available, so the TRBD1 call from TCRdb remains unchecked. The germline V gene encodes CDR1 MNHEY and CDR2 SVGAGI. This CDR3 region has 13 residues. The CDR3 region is CASTYSQGSGYTF.

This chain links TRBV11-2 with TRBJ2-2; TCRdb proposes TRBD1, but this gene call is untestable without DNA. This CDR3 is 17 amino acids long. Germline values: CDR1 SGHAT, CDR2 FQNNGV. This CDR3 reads CASSLVYHRGRTGELFF.

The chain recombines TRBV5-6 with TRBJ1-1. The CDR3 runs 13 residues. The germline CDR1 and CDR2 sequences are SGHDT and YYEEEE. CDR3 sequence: CASSLTRDAEAFF.

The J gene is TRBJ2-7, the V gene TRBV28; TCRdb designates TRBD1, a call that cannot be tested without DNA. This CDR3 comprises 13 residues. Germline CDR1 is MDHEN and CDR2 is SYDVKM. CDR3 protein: CASRWDREYEQYF.

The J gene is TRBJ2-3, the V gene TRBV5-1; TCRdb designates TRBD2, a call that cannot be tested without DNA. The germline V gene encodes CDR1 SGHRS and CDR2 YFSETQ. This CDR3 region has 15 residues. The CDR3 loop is CASSLVKAHTDTQYF.

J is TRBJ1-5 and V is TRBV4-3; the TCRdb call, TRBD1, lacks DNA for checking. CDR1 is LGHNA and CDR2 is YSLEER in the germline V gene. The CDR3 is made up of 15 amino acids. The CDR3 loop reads CASSHAQGANQPQHF.

The CDR3 reads CASSRGWKETQYF. The rearrangement links TRBV7-6 to TRBJ2-5; TCRdb outputs TRBD2, but without DNA this stays unchecked. CDR1 SGHVS and CDR2 FNYEAQ come from the germline V gene. CDR3 length equals 13 residues.

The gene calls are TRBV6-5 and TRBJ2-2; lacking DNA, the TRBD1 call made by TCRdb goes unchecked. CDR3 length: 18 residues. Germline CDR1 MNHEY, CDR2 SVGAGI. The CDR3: CASSYSITWTGNTGELFF.

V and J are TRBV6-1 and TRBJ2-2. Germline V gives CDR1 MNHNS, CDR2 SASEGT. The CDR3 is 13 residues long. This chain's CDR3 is CASSVLGTGELFF.

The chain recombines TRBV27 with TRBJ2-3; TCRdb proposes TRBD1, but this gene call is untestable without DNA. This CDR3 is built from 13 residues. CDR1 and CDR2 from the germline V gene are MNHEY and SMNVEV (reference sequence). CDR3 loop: CDSSTDPGYTQYF.

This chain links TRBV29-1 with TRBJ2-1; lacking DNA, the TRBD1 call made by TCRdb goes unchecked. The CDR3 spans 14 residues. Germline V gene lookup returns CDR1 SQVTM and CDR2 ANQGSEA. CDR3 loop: CSVIDRGRSNEQFF.

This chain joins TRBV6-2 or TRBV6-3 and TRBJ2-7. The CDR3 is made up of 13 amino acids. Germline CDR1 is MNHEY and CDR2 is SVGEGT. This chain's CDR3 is CASRTSGTHEQYF.

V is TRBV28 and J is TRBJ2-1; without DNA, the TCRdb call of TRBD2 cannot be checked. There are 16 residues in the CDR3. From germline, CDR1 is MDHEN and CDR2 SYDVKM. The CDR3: CASIEVGLAGGNEQFF.

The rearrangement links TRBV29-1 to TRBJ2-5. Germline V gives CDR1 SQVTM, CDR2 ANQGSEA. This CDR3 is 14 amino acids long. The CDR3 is CSVEAGGNQETQYF.

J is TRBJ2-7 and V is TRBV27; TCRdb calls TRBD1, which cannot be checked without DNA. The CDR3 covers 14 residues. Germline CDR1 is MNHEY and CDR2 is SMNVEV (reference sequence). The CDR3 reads CASSLRGTGYEQYF.

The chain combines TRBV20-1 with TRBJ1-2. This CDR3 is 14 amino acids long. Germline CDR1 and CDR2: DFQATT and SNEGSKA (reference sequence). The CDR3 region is CSARDQRNAYGYTF.